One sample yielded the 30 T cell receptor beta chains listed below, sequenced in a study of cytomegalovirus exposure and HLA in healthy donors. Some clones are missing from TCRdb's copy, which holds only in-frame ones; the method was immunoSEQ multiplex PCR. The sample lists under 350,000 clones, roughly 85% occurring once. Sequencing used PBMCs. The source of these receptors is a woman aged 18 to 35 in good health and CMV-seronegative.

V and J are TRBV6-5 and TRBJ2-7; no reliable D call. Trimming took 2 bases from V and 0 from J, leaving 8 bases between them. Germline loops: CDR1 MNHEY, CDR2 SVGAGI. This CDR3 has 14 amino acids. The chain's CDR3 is CASSYERSSYEQYF. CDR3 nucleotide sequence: TGTGCCAGCAGTTACGAGAGGAGCTCCTACGAGCAGTACTTC.

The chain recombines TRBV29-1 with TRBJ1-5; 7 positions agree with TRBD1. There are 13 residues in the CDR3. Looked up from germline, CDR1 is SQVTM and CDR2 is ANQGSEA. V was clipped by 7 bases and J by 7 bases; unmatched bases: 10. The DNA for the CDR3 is TGCAGCGCCGGCGGCCAGGGGGGCCAGCCCCAGCATTTT. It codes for CSAGGQGGQPQHF.

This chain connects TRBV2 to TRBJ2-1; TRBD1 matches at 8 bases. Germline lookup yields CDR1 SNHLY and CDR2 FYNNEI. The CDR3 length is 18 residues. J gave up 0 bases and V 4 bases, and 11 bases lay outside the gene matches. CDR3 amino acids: CASSGIQGGISSYNEQFF. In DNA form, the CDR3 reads TGTGCCAGCAGTGGGATACAGGGGGGAATCAGCTCCTACAATGAGCAGTTCTTC.

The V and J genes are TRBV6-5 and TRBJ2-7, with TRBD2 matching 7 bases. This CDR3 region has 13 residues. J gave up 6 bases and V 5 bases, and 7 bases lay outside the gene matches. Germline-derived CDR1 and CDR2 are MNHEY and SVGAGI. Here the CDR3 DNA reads TGTGCCAGCAGTACCGGACTAGTTGGCGAGCAGTACTTC. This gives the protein CASSTGLVGEQYF.

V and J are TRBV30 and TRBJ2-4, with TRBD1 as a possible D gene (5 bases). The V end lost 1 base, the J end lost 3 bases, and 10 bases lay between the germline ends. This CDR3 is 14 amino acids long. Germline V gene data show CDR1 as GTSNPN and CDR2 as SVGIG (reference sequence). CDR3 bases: TGTGCCTGGAGTGCGGACATAAGCAAAAACATTCAGTACTTC. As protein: CAWSADISKNIQYF.

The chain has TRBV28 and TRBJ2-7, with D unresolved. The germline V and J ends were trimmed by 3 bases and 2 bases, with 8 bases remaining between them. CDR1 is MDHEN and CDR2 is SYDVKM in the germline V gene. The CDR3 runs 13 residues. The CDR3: CASSFTLAYEQYF. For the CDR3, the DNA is TGTGCCAGCAGTTTTACGCTAGCCTACGAGCAGTACTTC.

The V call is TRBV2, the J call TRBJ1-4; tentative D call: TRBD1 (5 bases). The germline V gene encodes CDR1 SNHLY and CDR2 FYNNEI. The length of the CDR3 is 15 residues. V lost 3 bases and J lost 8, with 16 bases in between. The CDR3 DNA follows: TGTGCCAGCAGTGATGGACGCAGGGCTTGGGAAAAACTGTTTTTT. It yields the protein CASSDGRRAWEKLFF. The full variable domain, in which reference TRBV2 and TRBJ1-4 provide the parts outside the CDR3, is EPEVTQTPSHQVTQMGQEVILRCVPISNHLYFYWYRQILGQKVEFLVSFYNNEISEKSEIFDDQFSVERPDGSNFTLKIRSTKLEDSAMYFCASSDGRRAWEKLFFGSGTQLSVL.

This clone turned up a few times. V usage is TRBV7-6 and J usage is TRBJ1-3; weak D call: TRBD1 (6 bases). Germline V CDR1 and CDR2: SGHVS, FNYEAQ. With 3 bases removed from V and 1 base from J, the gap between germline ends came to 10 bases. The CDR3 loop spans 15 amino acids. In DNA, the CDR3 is TGTGCCAGCAGCTTTTTCAGGGGATCTGGAAACACCATATATTTT. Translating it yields CASSFFRGSGNTIYF.

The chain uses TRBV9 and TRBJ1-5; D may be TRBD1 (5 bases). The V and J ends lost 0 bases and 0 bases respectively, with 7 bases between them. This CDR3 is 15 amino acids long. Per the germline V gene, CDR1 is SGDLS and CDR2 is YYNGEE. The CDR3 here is CASSVEGLSNQPQHF. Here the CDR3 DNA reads TGTGCCAGCAGCGTAGAGGGGCTTAGCAATCAGCCCCAGCATTTT. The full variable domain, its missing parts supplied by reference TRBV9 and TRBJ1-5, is DSGVTQTPKHLITATGQRVTLRCSPRSGDLSVYWYQQSLDQGLQFLIQYYNGEERAKGNILERFSAQQFPDLHSELNLSSLELGDSALYFCASSVEGLSNQPQHFGDGTRLSIL.

CDR3 nucleotides: TGCGCCAGCAGCCAAGATTCGGCAGGGGTCGGCAATGAGCAGTTCTTC. Amino acids: CASSQDSAGVGNEQFF. The chain combines TRBV4-3 with TRBJ2-1, with D possibly being TRBD1 (6 bases). CDR3 length: 16 residues. V lost 0 bases and J 6 bases, leaving 15 bases between the germline ends. Germline V gene lookup returns CDR1 LGHNA and CDR2 YSLEER.

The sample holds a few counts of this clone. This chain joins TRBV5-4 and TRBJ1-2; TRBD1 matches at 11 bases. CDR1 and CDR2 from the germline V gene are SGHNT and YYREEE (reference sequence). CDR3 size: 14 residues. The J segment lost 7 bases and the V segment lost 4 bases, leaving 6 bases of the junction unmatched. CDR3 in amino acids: CASSLDRGLGGYTF. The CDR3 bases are TGTGCCAGCAGCCTGGACAGGGGGCTGGGTGGCTACACCTTC.

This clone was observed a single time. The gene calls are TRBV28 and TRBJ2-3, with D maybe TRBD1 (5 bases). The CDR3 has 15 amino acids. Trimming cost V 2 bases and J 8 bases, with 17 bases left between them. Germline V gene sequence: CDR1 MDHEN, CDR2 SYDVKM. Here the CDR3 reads CASSLPQGSVGTQYF. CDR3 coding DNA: TGTGCCAGCAGTTTACCCCAGGGCAGTGTAGGTACGCAGTATTTT.

CDR3 coding DNA: TGTGCCATCAGCGCTCACAGGGTTTTACAAGAGACCCAGTACTTC. This sequence encodes CAISAHRVLQETQYF. V usage is TRBV10-3 and J usage is TRBJ2-5, with D perhaps TRBD1 (6 bases). The CDR3 extends over 15 amino acids. Trimming shortened V by 6 bases and J by 2 bases, and 16 bases separated the two germline ends. CDR1 is ENHRY, CDR2 SYGVKD, per germline.

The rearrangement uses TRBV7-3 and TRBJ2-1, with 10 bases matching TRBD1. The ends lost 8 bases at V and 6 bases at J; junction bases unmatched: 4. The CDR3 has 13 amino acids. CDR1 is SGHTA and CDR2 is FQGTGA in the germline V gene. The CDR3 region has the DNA TGTGCCAGCTCCGGGACAGGGGTCAATGAGCAGTTCTTC. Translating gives CASSGTGVNEQFF.

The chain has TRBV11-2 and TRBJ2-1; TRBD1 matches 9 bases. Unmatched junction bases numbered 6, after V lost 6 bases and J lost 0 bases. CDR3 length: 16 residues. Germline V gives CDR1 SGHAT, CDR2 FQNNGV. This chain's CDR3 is CASSLQGASSYNEQFF. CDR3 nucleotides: TGTGCCAGCAGTTTACAGGGGGCGAGCTCCTACAATGAGCAGTTCTTC.

CDR3 region: CASWGGSYEQYF. DNA of the CDR3: TGTGCCAGCTGGGGGGGCTCCTACGAGCAGTACTTC. The J gene is TRBJ2-7, the V gene TRBV6-5; the match to TRBD2 covers 7 bases. The J segment lost 0 bases and the V segment lost 8 bases, leaving 1 base of the junction unmatched. The CDR3 covers 12 residues. Per germline, CDR1 MNHEY and CDR2 SVGAGI.

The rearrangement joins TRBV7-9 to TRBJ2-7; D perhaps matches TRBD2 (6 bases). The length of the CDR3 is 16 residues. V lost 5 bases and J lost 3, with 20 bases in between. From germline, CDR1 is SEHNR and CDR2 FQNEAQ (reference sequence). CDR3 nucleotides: TGTGCCAGCAGCGCCCGGGGACTTGATCGGGTCTACGAGCAGTACTTC. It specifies CASSARGLDRVYEQYF.

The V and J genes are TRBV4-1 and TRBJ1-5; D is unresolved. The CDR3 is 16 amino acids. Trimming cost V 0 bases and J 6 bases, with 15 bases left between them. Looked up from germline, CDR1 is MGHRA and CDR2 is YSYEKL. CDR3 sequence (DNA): TGCGCCAGCAGCCAAGATAACCCCCTCGGAGGTCAGCCCCAGCATTTT. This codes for CASSQDNPLGGQPQHF.

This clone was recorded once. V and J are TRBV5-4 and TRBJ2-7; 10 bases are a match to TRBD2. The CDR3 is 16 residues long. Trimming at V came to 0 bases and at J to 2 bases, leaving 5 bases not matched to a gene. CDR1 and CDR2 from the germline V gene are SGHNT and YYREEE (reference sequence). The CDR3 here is CASSLGTSGSAYEQYF. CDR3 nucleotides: TGTGCCAGCAGCTTGGGGACTAGCGGCTCAGCCTACGAGCAGTACTTC. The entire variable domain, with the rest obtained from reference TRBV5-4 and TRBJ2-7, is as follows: ETGVTQSPTHLIKTRGQQVTLRCSSQSGHNTVSWYQQALGQGPQFIFQYYREEENGRGNFPPRFSGLQFPNYSSELNVNALELDDSALYLCASSLGTSGSAYEQYFGPGTRLTVT.

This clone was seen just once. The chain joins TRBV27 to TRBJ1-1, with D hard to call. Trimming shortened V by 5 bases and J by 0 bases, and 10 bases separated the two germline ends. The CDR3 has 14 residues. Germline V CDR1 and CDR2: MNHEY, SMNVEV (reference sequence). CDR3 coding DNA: TGTGCCAGCAGTCCCGGGAGCTTGAACACTGAAGCTTTCTTT. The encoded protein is CASSPGSLNTEAFF.

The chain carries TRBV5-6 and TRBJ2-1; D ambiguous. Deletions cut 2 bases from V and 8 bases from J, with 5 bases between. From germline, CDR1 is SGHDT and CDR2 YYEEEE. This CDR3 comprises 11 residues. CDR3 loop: CASSFLDEQFF. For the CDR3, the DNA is TGTGCCAGCAGCTTCTTAGATGAGCAGTTCTTC. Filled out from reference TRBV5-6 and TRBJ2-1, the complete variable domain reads DAGVTQSPTHLIKTRGQQVTLRCSPKSGHDTVSWYQQALGQGPQFIFQYYEEEERQRGNFPDRFSGHQFPNYSSELNVNALLLGDSALYLCASSFLDEQFFGPGTRLTVL.

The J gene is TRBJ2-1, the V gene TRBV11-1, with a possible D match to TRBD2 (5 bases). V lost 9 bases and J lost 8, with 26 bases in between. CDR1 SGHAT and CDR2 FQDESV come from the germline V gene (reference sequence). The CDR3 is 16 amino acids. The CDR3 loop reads CASPLLAGYKEDEQFF. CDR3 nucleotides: TGTGCCAGTCCCCTTTTGGCGGGCTATAAGGAGGATGAGCAGTTCTTC.

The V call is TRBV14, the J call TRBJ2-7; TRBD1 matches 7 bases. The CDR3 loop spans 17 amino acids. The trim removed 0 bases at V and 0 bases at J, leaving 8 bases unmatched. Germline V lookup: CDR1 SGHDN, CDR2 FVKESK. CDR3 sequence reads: CASSQDLGAGGSYEQYF. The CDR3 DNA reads TGTGCCAGCAGCCAAGACCTCGGGGCAGGGGGCTCCTACGAGCAGTACTTC.

CDR3 DNA: TGTGCCAGCAGTTTTCGGACTAGCGGGATCTTATACGAGCAGTACTTC. This sequence encodes CASSFRTSGILYEQYF. The genes are TRBV25-1 and TRBJ2-7; 12 bases align to TRBD2. There are 16 residues in the CDR3. V gave up 5 bases and J gave up 4 bases; unmatched junction bases: 9. Germline CDR1 is MGHDK and CDR2 is SYGVNS.

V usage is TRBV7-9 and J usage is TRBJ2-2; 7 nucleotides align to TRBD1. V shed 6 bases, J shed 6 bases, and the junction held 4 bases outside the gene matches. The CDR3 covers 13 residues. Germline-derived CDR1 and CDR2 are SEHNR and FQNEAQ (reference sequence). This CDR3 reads CASRYRGAGELFF. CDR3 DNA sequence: TGTGCCAGCAGGTACAGGGGAGCCGGGGAGCTGTTTTTT.

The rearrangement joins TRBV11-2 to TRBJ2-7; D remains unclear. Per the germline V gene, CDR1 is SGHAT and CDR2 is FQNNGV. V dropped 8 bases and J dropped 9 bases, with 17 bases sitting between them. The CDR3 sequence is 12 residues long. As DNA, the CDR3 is TGTGCCAGCCGCCAACCCTCGGGTTGGCAGTACTTC. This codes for CASRQPSGWQYF.

CDR3: CASSRGYTEAFF. The CDR3 DNA sequence: TGTGCCAGCAGCAGGGGCTACACTGAAGCTTTCTTT. J is TRBJ1-1 and V is TRBV28; a weak D match, TRBD1 (6 bases). V lost 6 bases, J lost 3 bases, and 8 bases lay in between. Germline V CDR1 and CDR2: MDHEN, SYDVKM. The CDR3 is made up of 12 amino acids.

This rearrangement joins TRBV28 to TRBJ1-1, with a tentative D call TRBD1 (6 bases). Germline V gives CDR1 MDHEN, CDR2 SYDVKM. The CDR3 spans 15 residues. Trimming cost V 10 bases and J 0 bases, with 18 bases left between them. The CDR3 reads CATHPQGIMNTEAFF. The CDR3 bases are TGTGCCACCCACCCGCAGGGGATCATGAACACTGAAGCTTTCTTT.

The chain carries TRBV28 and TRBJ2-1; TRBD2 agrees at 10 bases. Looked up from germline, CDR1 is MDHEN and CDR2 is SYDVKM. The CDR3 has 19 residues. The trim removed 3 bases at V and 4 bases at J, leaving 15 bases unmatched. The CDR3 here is CASSFPGPDSSGSYNEQFF. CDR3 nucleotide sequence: TGTGCCAGCAGTTTCCCCGGGCCGGACTCTAGCGGGAGTTACAATGAGCAGTTCTTC.

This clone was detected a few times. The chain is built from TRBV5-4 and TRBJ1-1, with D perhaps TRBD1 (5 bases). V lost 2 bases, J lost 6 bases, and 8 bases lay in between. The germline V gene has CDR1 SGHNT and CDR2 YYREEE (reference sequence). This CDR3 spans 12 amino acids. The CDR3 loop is CASSLGVSEAFF. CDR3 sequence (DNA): TGTGCCAGCAGCTTAGGGGTGTCTGAAGCTTTCTTT.